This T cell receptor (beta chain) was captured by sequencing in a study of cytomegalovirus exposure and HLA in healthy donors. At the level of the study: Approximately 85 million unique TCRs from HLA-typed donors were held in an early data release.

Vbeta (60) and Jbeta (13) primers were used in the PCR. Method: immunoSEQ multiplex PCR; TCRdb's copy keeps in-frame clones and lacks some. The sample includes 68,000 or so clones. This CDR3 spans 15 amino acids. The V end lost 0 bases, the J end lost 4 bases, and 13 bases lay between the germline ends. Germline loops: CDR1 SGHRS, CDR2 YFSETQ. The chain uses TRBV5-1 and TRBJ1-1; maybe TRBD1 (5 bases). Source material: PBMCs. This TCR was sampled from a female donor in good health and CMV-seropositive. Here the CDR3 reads CASSLDGGGVTEAFF. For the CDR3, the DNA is TGCGCCAGCAGCTTGGATGGGGGAGGGGTCACTGAAGCTTTCTTT.